Given below is one TCR beta chain in context. What it binds is unknown. The TCR beta cDNA came from 5'RACE template switching with UMIs. TCRdb re-called the 5' RACE reads and gives one entry per CDR3 protein, without DNA. Reported are around 21,000 distinct CDR3 sequences; the ten largest clones contain roughly three fifths. The data were obtained in a study of T cells expressing NK-cell markers. Overall study results and limits: One observes that, in a handful of donors, these clonotypes were also the leading ones within the CD3+CD56-NKG2C+ fraction. 1.0-7.0% of CD8+ T cells in about 6 donors belonged to dominant NKG2C+ clonotypes. Expanded clones of NKG2C+ T cells had an unclear HCMV specificity.

The specimen was blood T cells: a sorted CD56 or NKG2C T cell subset, CD4+ or CD8+ T cells, or bulk PBMC T cells (not recorded which). The sequence came from a man aged 18-75 years in good health.

CDR3 loop: CASSDSHLYNSPLHF. The chain recombines TRBV25-1 with TRBJ1-6. CDR3 size: 15 residues. Looked up from germline, CDR1 is MGHDK and CDR2 is SYGVNS.